This is a list of T cell receptor beta chains from one sample in a study of T cells in Graves' hyperthyroidism and ophthalmopathy. TCRdb reprocessed the multiplex PCR reads with MiXCR, giving one entry per CDR3 protein. This sample yields roughly 400,000 distinct CDR3 sequences, of which roughly an eighth are seen a single time; 28% belongs to the top ten. The sample consisted of blood. All receptors come from a man between 45 and 60 years old with Graves' ophthalmopathy. The CDR3 runs from the conserved cysteine through the conserved F or W. The D gene is left open where the match is weak. The size of a clone is reported for some rows only, either as once, few or many, or as a class for expanded clones.

>-|TRBV2|many|TRBJ2-4
CASSRDGLAKNIQYF
TGTGCCAGCAGCCGGGACGGACTAGCCAAAAACATTCAGTACTTC
>-|TRBV3-1|many|TRBJ1-2
CASSQPTDGGGYTF
TGTGCCAGCAGCCAACCGACAGACGGGGGTGGCTACACCTTC
>TRBD2|TRBV12-3/TRBV12-4|many|TRBJ2-3
CASRRTSGTDTQYF
TGTGCCAGCAGAAGGACTAGCGGCACAGATACGCAGTATTTT
>-|TRBV7-9|many|TRBJ2-1
CASSLGRQGPYNEQFF
TGTGCCAGCAGCTTAGGCCGGCAGGGGCCATACAATGAGCAGTTCTTC
>-|TRBV18|many|TRBJ2-2
CASSPKIQGNTGELFF
TGTGCCAGCTCACCAAAAATACAGGGAAACACCGGGGAGCTGTTTTTT
>-|TRBV7-2|many|TRBJ2-7
CASSSNRVAYEQYF
TGTGCCAGCAGCTCGAACAGGGTCGCCTACGAGCAGTACTTC
>TRBD2|TRBV7-9|few|TRBJ2-1
CASSPRMAGRAGNEQFF
TGTGCCAGCAGCCCACGGATGGCCGGGAGGGCCGGGAATGAGCAGTTCTTC
>TRBD2|TRBV6-5|-|TRBJ2-1
CASSYGSGSVEQFF
TGTGCCAGCAGTTACGGCAGCGGGAGCGTTGAGCAGTTCTTC
>-|TRBV5-8|many|TRBJ1-1
CASDRSLNTEAFF
TGTGCCAGCGACCGCAGCCTGAACACTGAAGCTTTCTTT
>TRBD1|TRBV6-1|many|TRBJ2-7
CASSSRHRGMYEQYF
TGTGCCAGCAGTTCCCGGCACAGGGGAATGTACGAGCAGTACTTC
>-|TRBV9|many|TRBJ2-1
CASSVAGTTNNEQFF
TGTGCCAGCAGCGTAGCTGGGACGACCAACAATGAGCAGTTCTTC
>-|TRBV3-1|many|TRBJ2-7
CASSLRVGYEQYF
TGTGCCAGCAGCCTCAGGGTTGGGTACGAGCAGTACTTC